These 20 T cell receptor beta chains were all obtained from the same sample, sequenced in a study of T-cell memory formation after mild COVID-19. TCRdb reprocessed the 5' RACE reads with MiXCR, giving one entry per CDR3 protein. This table has 95,000 to 120,000 distinct CDR3 sequences, 22% appearing once. Material: PBMCs or a T cell subset sorted from them (not recorded which). Receptors originate from a man in his late teens or twenties who had mild COVID-19 (a few samples of this study predate the infection). Cell type and time point are not known.

V usage is TRBV12-3 or TRBV12-4 and J usage is TRBJ1-5; TRBD1 agrees at 7 bases. The CDR3 loop spans 13 amino acids. With V trimmed by 5 bases and J by 11 bases, 9 bases remained unmatched. The CDR3 loop is CASSTRQGWAQHF. The CDR3 nucleotides are TGTGCCAGCAGTACCAGACAGGGCTGGGCCCAGCATTTT.

This clonotype was found many times. The chain couples TRBV5-5 to TRBJ2-3; 8 nucleotides align to TRBD2. Trimming at V came to 1 base and at J to 0 bases, leaving 7 bases not matched to a gene. There are 17 residues in the CDR3. CDR1 and CDR2 (germline): SGHKS, YYEKEE (reference sequence). CDR3 loop: CASSLQAGAVSTDTQYF. The CDR3 DNA reads TGTGCCAGCAGCTTGCAAGCGGGGGCTGTGAGCACAGATACGCAGTATTTT.

The chain uses TRBV7-3 and TRBJ2-3; D is uncertain. Germline V gene sequence: CDR1 SGHTA, CDR2 FQGTGA. The CDR3 runs to 15 residues. Trimming shortened V by 5 bases and J by 0 bases, and 12 bases separated the two germline ends. CDR3 protein: CASSAESRSTDTQYF. The DNA of the CDR3 is TGTGCCAGCAGCGCCGAATCTCGTAGCACAGATACGCAGTATTTT.

CDR3 loop: CASSSFTAYGYTF. The DNA for the CDR3 is TGTGCCAGCAGTTCTTTCACCGCCTATGGCTACACCTTC. This rearrangement joins TRBV6-2 or TRBV6-3 to TRBJ1-2; D is uncertain. This CDR3 has 13 amino acids. V lost 4 bases and J lost 4, with 10 bases in between. Per the germline V gene, CDR1 is MNHEY and CDR2 is SVGEGT.

This clonotype was detected only a few times. This sequence joins TRBV19 and TRBJ1-5; D uncertain. V lost 6 bases, J lost 10 bases, and 13 bases lay in between. Germline assignment: CDR1 LNHDA and CDR2 SQIVND (reference sequence). The CDR3 loop spans 12 amino acids. The CDR3 coding sequence is TGTGCCAGTAGCACCGGGTTGTATCCCCAGCATTTT. Translated: CASSTGLYPQHF.

Here the CDR3 reads CASSSLDTYNSPLHF. In DNA, the CDR3 is TGTGCCAGCAGTTCCCTGGACACCTATAATTCACCCCTCCACTTT. The chain employs TRBV6-2 or TRBV6-3 and TRBJ1-6; weak D call: TRBD1 (5 bases). Trimming left V 4 bases short and J 2 bases short, with 9 bases between. Germline V gives CDR1 MNHEY, CDR2 SVGEGT. The CDR3 runs 15 residues.

This clonotype was picked up many times. The chain links TRBV6-6 to TRBJ2-7; D possibly corresponds to TRBD1 (5 bases). Trimming shortened V by 4 bases and J by 2 bases, and 15 bases separated the two germline ends. From germline, CDR1 is MNHNY and CDR2 SVGAGI (reference sequence). The CDR3 runs to 15 residues. The CDR3 DNA reads TGTGCCAGCAGTTCCGTCTTCGGACAAACCTACGAGCAGTACGTC. This codes for CASSSVFGQTYEQYV.

This clonotype was detected a few times. The chain carries TRBV6-4 and TRBJ2-1, with 9 bases fitting TRBD2. V trimming: 2 bases; J trimming: 4 bases; junction bases outside the gene matches: 3. Per the germline V gene, CDR1 is MRHNA and CDR2 is SNTAGT. The CDR3 extends over 15 amino acids. Written as DNA, the CDR3 is TGTGCCAGCAGTGACGCTAGCGGGGCATACAATGAGCAGTTCTTC. Amino acids: CASSDASGAYNEQFF.

The chain links TRBV15 to TRBJ1-5; maybe TRBD1 (5 bases). Germline-derived CDR1 and CDR2 are LNHNV and YYDKDF (reference sequence). The CDR3 runs 16 residues. Trimming cost V 3 bases and J 8 bases, with 20 bases left between them. The CDR3 spells CATSRGVRAGKKPQHF. DNA for the CDR3: TGTGCCACCAGCAGGGGGGTTAGGGCAGGGAAGAAGCCCCAGCATTTT. Complete variable domain (other parts from reference TRBV15 and TRBJ1-5): DAMVIQNPRYQVTQFGKPVTLSCSQTLNHNVMYWYQQKSSQAPKLLFHYYDKDFNNEADTPDNFQSRRPNTSFCFLDIRSPGLGDTAMYLCATSRGVRAGKKPQHFGDGTRLSIL.

This clonotype was seen a single time. The chain is built from TRBV6-5 and TRBJ2-7; D not certain. The V end was cut by 0 bases, the J end by 3 bases, with 6 bases between. Germline V lookup: CDR1 MNHEY, CDR2 SVGAGI. The CDR3 has 13 amino acids. CDR3 sequence: CASSYSAGYEQYV. In nucleotides, the CDR3 is TGTGCCAGCAGTTACTCGGCAGGCTACGAGCAGTACGTC.

The V gene is TRBV25-1, the J gene TRBJ2-3; 13 bases are a match to TRBD2. The germline V gene encodes CDR1 MGHDK and CDR2 SYGVNS. The CDR3 is 17 residues long. The J segment lost 0 bases and the V segment lost 6 bases, leaving 6 bases of the junction unmatched. CDR3 coding DNA: TGTGCCAGCAGGCGGACTAGCGGGGGCCTGAGCACAGATACGCAGTATTTT. Its protein product is CASRRTSGGLSTDTQYF.

This clonotype was observed a few times. This chain joins TRBV14 and TRBJ2-5, with 9 positions matching TRBD2. This CDR3 is 15 amino acids long. V lost 2 bases and J lost 1; bases outside the gene matches: 2. CDR1 SGHDN and CDR2 FVKESK come from the germline V gene. The CDR3 DNA follows: TGTGCCAGCAGCCAATTAGCGGGGGTCCAAGAGACCCAGTACTTC. It yields the protein CASSQLAGVQETQYF.

This clonotype was recorded a few times. V is TRBV5-1 and J is TRBJ2-1; D call uncertain. V gave up 0 bases and J gave up 3 bases, with 7 bases separating them. This CDR3 comprises 14 residues. The germline V gene has CDR1 SGHRS and CDR2 YFSETQ. The CDR3 loop reads CASSLEADYNEQFF. In nucleotides, the CDR3 is TGCGCCAGCAGCTTGGAGGCAGACTACAATGAGCAGTTCTTC.

The J gene is TRBJ2-4, the V gene TRBV19, with D perhaps matching TRBD1 (7 bases). With 1 base removed from V and 8 bases from J, the gap between germline ends came to 12 bases. The V gene's germline CDR1 is LNHDA and CDR2 SQIVND (reference sequence). This CDR3 region has 14 residues. CDR3 DNA: TGTGCCAGTAGTATAGCCGACAGGGAGGACATTCAGTACTTC. The encoded protein is CASSIADREDIQYF.

CDR3 in DNA: TGCGCCAGCAGCCACACTAGCGGGGAGCAGTTCTTC. It yields the protein CASSHTSGEQFF. V usage is TRBV4-1 and J usage is TRBJ2-1; 9 bases are shared with TRBD2. The CDR3 contains 12 residues. The J segment lost 10 bases and the V segment lost 3 bases, leaving 1 base of the junction unmatched. Germline loops: CDR1 MGHRA, CDR2 YSYEKL.

Judged by abundance, this clonotype is medium-sized (0.01 to 0.1%). V gene TRBV4-3 combines with J gene TRBJ2-6; 7 bases align to TRBD1. Trimming cost V 1 base and J 0 bases; bases outside gene matches: 0. This CDR3 has 16 amino acids. From germline, CDR1 is LGHNA and CDR2 YSLEER. CDR3 sequence: CASSQAGGSGANVLTF. CDR3 bases: TGCGCCAGCAGCCAAGCAGGGGGCTCTGGGGCCAACGTCCTGACTTTC.

In its sample, this clonotype was seen a few times. This rearrangement joins TRBV7-6 to TRBJ2-2, with TRBD2 as a possible D gene (5 bases). The germline V and J ends were trimmed by 1 base and 3 bases, with 15 bases remaining between them. CDR3 length: 17 amino acids. The V gene's germline CDR1 is SGHVS and CDR2 FNYEAQ. This CDR3 is CASSLDFRGSDTGELFF. The DNA for the CDR3 is TGTGCCAGCAGCTTAGACTTTCGGGGTTCTGACACCGGGGAGCTGTTTTTT.

This clonotype occurred many times. The chain has TRBV7-8 and TRBJ2-5, with D unclear. V gave up 5 bases and J gave up 9 bases, with 28 bases separating them. The germline V gene has CDR1 SGHVS and CDR2 FQNEAQ. The CDR3 length is 17 residues. The CDR3 nucleotides read TGTGCCAGCAGCACCCGGACCGTATTCTACCAGCCGAAGGCCCAGTACTTC. Encoded protein: CASSTRTVFYQPKAQYF. Complete variable domain (other parts from reference TRBV7-8 and TRBJ2-5): GAGVSQSPRYKVAKRGQDVALRCDPISGHVSLFWYQQALGQGPEFLTYFQNEAQLDKSGLPSDRFFAERPEGSVSTLKIQRTQQEDSAVYLCASSTRTVFYQPKAQYFGPGTRLLVL.

J is TRBJ1-6 and V is TRBV20-1, with TRBD1 identical over 7 bases. The J segment lost 9 bases and the V segment lost 1 base, leaving 9 bases of the junction unmatched. CDR3 length: 15 residues. CDR1 and CDR2 (germline): DFQATT, SNEGSKA (reference sequence). The CDR3 spells CSARAPTGTGSPLHF. The CDR3 nucleotides read TGCAGTGCTAGAGCCCCGACAGGGACCGGTTCACCCCTCCACTTT.

The rearrangement links TRBV15 to TRBJ2-7; TRBD1 agrees at 9 bases. The CDR3 is 16 residues long. Trimming cost V 2 bases and J 2 bases; bases outside gene matches: 7. Germline CDR1 reads LNHNV; CDR2 reads YYDKDF (reference sequence). The CDR3 loop is CATSRKRQGGTYEQYF. The DNA for the CDR3 is TGTGCCACCAGCAGAAAAAGACAGGGGGGAACCTACGAGCAGTACTTC.